A selection of T cell receptor beta chains follows, all from one sample in a study of CD8+ T cells in alopecia areata. Repertoires were generated with immunoSEQ multiplex PCR, while TCRdb's copy carries only in-frame clones and drops some. Found here are 95,000 to 120,000 clones, 50% to 60% of them singletons; the top ten hold around 23%. Sequencing was performed on NKG2D-low CD8+ T cells sorted from blood. These receptor sequences come from a human donor with alopecia areata. Each CDR3 is given with its conserved first and last residue. The order of the fields is V gene, J gene, clone size, D gene, CDR3 DNA, CDR3 protein. A D gene is named only where the DNA matches it firmly. Expanded clones get a size class; other rows say once, few or many, or leave the size out.

v_gene: TRBV9; j_gene: TRBJ2-2; abundance: few; d_gene: NA; CDR3nt: TGTGCCAGCAGCGCGAACACCGGGGAGCTGTTTTTT; CDR3aa: CASSANTGELFF
v_gene: TRBV7-9; j_gene: TRBJ2-5; abundance: NA; d_gene: NA; CDR3nt: TGTGCCAGCAGCGCAGCGGGACAGACAGAGACCCAGTACTTC; CDR3aa: CASSAAGQTETQYF
v_gene: TRBV27; j_gene: TRBJ2-3; abundance: NA; d_gene: TRBD1; CDR3nt: TGTGCCAGCAGTTTACAGGGGGCGAATTCTGATACGCAGTATTTT; CDR3aa: CASSLQGANSDTQYF
v_gene: TRBV28; j_gene: TRBJ2-7; abundance: NA; d_gene: TRBD1; CDR3nt: TGTGCCAGCAGTTTTTCCCCGTCGACAGGGGCGTACGAGCAGTACTTC; CDR3aa: CASSFSPSTGAYEQYF
v_gene: TRBV13; j_gene: TRBJ2-1; abundance: NA; d_gene: TRBD1; CDR3nt: TGTGCCAGCAGCTTAGAGTTTCGGGACAGGGGGCTTGAGCAGTTCTTC; CDR3aa: CASSLEFRDRGLEQFF
v_gene: TRBV28; j_gene: TRBJ2-7; abundance: NA; d_gene: TRBD2; CDR3nt: TGTGCCAGCAGGGATAGCGGGAACTACGAGCAGTACTTC; CDR3aa: CASRDSGNYEQYF
v_gene: TRBV27; j_gene: TRBJ2-3; abundance: NA; d_gene: NA; CDR3nt: TGTGCCAGCAGTTTTGCTAGACGAGATACGCAGTATTTT; CDR3aa: CASSFARRDTQYF
v_gene: TRBV27; j_gene: TRBJ1-2; abundance: NA; d_gene: NA; CDR3nt: TGTGCCAGCAGTCCGGGGGCAGGAACAAATGGCTACACCTTC; CDR3aa: CASSPGAGTNGYTF
v_gene: TRBV6-5; j_gene: TRBJ2-7; abundance: NA; d_gene: NA; CDR3nt: TGTGCCAGCAGTCCGAGGGCATCCTACGAGCAGTACTTC; CDR3aa: CASSPRASYEQYF
v_gene: TRBV27; j_gene: TRBJ2-7; abundance: NA; d_gene: NA; CDR3nt: TGTGCCAGCAGTTTAGGGGGGGACAACTACGAGCAGTACTTC; CDR3aa: CASSLGGDNYEQYF
v_gene: TRBV5-4; j_gene: TRBJ1-1; abundance: NA; d_gene: NA; CDR3nt: TGTGCCAGCAGTTTTGGTGCAACTGAAGCTTTCTTT; CDR3aa: CASSFGATEAFF
v_gene: TRBV29-1; j_gene: TRBJ2-6; abundance: few; d_gene: NA; CDR3nt: TGCAGCGTTGACTTCGGTATTCCAGGGGCCAACGTCCTGACTTTC; CDR3aa: CSVDFGIPGANVLTF
v_gene: TRBV5-6; j_gene: TRBJ2-7; abundance: NA; d_gene: NA; CDR3nt: TGTGCCAGCAGCGCCCCAGGCGAGCAGTACTTC; CDR3aa: CASSAPGEQYF
v_gene: TRBV19; j_gene: TRBJ1-1; abundance: once; d_gene: NA; CDR3nt: TGTGCCAGTAGTATAGGGGGACAAGGCACTGAAGCTTTCTTT; CDR3aa: CASSIGGQGTEAFF
v_gene: TRBV28; j_gene: TRBJ2-3; abundance: few; d_gene: TRBD2; CDR3nt: TGTGCCAGCAGTTTGGTACTAGCGGGCTCCTCTGGGCCAGATACGCAGTATTTT; CDR3aa: CASSLVLAGSSGPDTQYF
v_gene: TRBV12-2; j_gene: TRBJ2-7; abundance: NA; d_gene: NA; CDR3nt: TGTGCAAGTCTAGGGAAGCAGTACTTC; CDR3aa: CASLGKQYF
v_gene: TRBV7-9; j_gene: TRBJ1-1; abundance: NA; d_gene: NA; CDR3nt: TGTGCCAGCAGCTTAAGGTCTAACACTGAAGCTTTCTTT; CDR3aa: CASSLRSNTEAFF
v_gene: TRBV9; j_gene: TRBJ2-1; abundance: few; d_gene: TRBD2; CDR3nt: TGTGCCAGCAGCGTAGAAGCGGGACTAGCGGGAGTAGATGAGCAGTTCTTC; CDR3aa: CASSVEAGLAGVDEQFF
v_gene: TRBV9; j_gene: TRBJ2-2; abundance: once; d_gene: NA; CDR3nt: TGTGCCAGCAGCGCGAAGACCGTCCAGGGAAACTGGGCCGGGGAGCTGTTTTTT; CDR3aa: CASSAKTVQGNWAGELFF
v_gene: TRBV13; j_gene: TRBJ2-6; abundance: NA; d_gene: NA; CDR3nt: TGTGCCAGCAGCTCTGGGTTGGACGCTGGGGCCAACGTCCTGACTTTC; CDR3aa: CASSSGLDAGANVLTF
v_gene: TRBV13; j_gene: TRBJ1-5; abundance: NA; d_gene: NA; CDR3nt: TGTGCCAGCAGCTTAGGGGACAACAATCAGCCCCAGCATTTT; CDR3aa: CASSLGDNNQPQHF
v_gene: TRBV15; j_gene: TRBJ1-4; abundance: NA; d_gene: NA; CDR3nt: TGTGCCACCAGCAGAGTGGGGACAACGAATGAAAAACTGTTTTTT; CDR3aa: CATSRVGTTNEKLFF
v_gene: TRBV29-1; j_gene: TRBJ2-2; abundance: once; d_gene: NA; CDR3nt: TGCAGCGTTCCCGTAGTGAACACCGGGGAGCTGTTTTTT; CDR3aa: CSVPVVNTGELFF
v_gene: TRBV4-1; j_gene: TRBJ2-1; abundance: NA; d_gene: NA; CDR3nt: TGCGCCAGCAGCCAATCAGGGGAGAATGAGCAGTTCTTC; CDR3aa: CASSQSGENEQFF
v_gene: TRBV7-6; j_gene: TRBJ2-1; abundance: few; d_gene: NA; CDR3nt: TGTGCCAGCAGCACAGCGGTAGCGGAAACCTACAATGAGCAGTTCTTC; CDR3aa: CASSTAVAETYNEQFF
v_gene: TRBV9; j_gene: TRBJ2-1; abundance: NA; d_gene: NA; CDR3nt: TGTGCCAGCAGCGTAGGAGATAGCGCGAATGAGCAGTTCTTC; CDR3aa: CASSVGDSANEQFF